This record covers a single T cell receptor (beta chain). A much larger clone differs by one base, so this may be a read error. Synthesis of TCR beta cDNA was carried out from about 0.55 ug total RNA with a constant-region primer. Nested multiplex PCR, run for three rounds with slightly modified ARM-PCR, yielded TCR beta libraries. Each of the first two PCR rounds ran nine to ten cycles with TRBV1-TRBV30 forward and C-beta reverse primers. TCRdb used MiXCR to reprocess the multiplex PCR reads, holding one entry per CDR3 protein. Among about 310,000 distinct CDR3 sequences, 50% to 60% were seen once, and the ten largest hold approximately 15%. The entry originates in a study of tumor-infiltrating lymphocytes in primary liver carcinoma. Germline DNA was also extracted, while the blood RNA originated from unsorted whole blood. In germline, CDR1 is SQVTM, CDR2 ANQGSEA. Trimming took 1 base from V and 12 from J; bases not matched to a gene: 14. This CDR3 region has 15 residues.

The source of this sequence is a woman under 40 with primary liver carcinoma and hepatitis B virus infection. Sequencing input: peripheral blood. The V and J genes are TRBV29-1 and TRBJ2-1; 8 bases are shared with TRBD1. The CDR3 region has the DNA TGCAGCGTTGAAGTCATGGGACAGGCCGGTGGTGTGCAGTTCTTC. Translated, it gives CSVEVMGQAGGVQFF.